This entry is about one TCR beta chain. Antigen: not known. These data belong to a study of radiation and T cells in renal cell carcinoma. Study outcomes and limitations: Pretreatment tumor biopsies were lacking, so baseline clonotypes are unknown.

Time point indicated: blood 4 weeks post-SBRT, at nephrectomy. Treatment described: 15 Gy SBRT to primary tumor, nephrectomy 4 weeks later. Nephrectomy followed 15 Gy stereotactic body radiation by 4 weeks. Serial blood draws occurred at baseline and 2 and 4 weeks post-SBRT. The tumor was a clear cell renal cell carcinoma. Method: immunoSEQ multiplex PCR; TCRdb's copy keeps in-frame clones and lacks some. The sample lists 140,000 or so clones; 80% to 90% were seen once. This CDR3 is 15 amino acids long. Germline V CDR1 and CDR2: SGHRS, YFSETQ. V was pared by 5 bases and J by 4 bases, with 10 bases of the junction left unmatched.

The clonotype was recovered from a woman between 50 and 59 years old with renal cell carcinoma. J is TRBJ2-3 and V is TRBV5-1; 7 nucleotides agree with TRBD2. Sequenced here: blood, sampled from a patient whose treatment included radiotherapy and nephrectomy. The CDR3 is CASRLLAMVADTQYF. As DNA, the CDR3 is TGCGCCAGCAGGTTACTAGCGATGGTCGCAGATACGCAGTATTTT.